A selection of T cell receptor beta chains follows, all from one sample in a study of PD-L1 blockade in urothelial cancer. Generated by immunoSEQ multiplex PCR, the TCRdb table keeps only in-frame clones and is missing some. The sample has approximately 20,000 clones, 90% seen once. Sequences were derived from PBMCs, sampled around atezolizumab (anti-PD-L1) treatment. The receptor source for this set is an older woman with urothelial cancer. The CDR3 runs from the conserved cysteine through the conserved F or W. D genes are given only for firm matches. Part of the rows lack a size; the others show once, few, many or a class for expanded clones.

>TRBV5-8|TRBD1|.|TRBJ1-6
CASSLGQGWPPLHF
TGTGCCAGCAGCTTGGGACAGGGCTGGCCACCCCTCCACTTT
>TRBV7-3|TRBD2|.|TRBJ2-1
CASSQRGNEQFF
TGTGCCAGCAGCCAGCGGGGTAATGAGCAGTTCTTC
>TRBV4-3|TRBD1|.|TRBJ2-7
CASSQVGQGAHEQYF
TGCGCCAGCAGCCAAGTGGGACAGGGGGCCCACGAGCAGTACTTC
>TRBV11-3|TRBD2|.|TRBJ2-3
CASSSSGRPDTQYF
TGTGCCAGCAGCTCTAGCGGGAGACCAGATACGCAGTATTTT
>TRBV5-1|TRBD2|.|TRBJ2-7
CASSPMGLAVGYEQYF
TGCGCCAGCAGCCCTATGGGACTAGCGGTAGGGTACGAGCAGTACTTC
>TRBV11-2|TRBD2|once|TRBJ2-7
CASRPGLASYEQYF
TGTGCCAGCAGACCCGGACTAGCCTCCTACGAGCAGTACTTC
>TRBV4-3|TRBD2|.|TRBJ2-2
CASMRGANTGELFF
TGCGCCAGCATGCGGGGGGCCAACACCGGGGAGCTGTTTTTT
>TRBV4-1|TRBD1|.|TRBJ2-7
CASSRTGDYEQYF
TGCGCCAGCAGCCGGACAGGGGACTACGAGCAGTACTTC
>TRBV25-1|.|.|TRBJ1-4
CASRAAGDGEKLFF
TGTGCCAGCAGGGCAGCGGGGGATGGTGAAAAACTGTTTTTT
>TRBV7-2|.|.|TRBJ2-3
CASSLVAVGTDTQYF
TGTGCCAGCAGCTTAGTAGCGGTGGGCACAGATACGCAGTATTTT
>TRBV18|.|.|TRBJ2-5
CASSPQSRGETQYF
TGTGCCAGCTCACCACAGTCTCGGGGAGAGACCCAGTACTTC
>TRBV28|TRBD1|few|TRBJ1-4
CASRFTGTGEKLFF
TGTGCCAGCAGATTTACCGGGACAGGTGAAAAACTGTTTTTT
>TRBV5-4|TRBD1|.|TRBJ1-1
CASSQGTAIEAFF
TGTGCCAGCAGCCAGGGGACAGCTATAGAAGCTTTCTTT
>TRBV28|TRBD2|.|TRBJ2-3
CASSLFSRTSGRPDTQYF
TGTGCCAGCAGTTTATTTTCGCGGACTAGCGGGAGACCAGATACGCAGTATTTT
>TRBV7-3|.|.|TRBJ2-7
CASSLKGRPTGISPYEQYF
TGTGCCAGCAGCTTAAAGGGTCGACCCACGGGGATTTCCCCCTACGAGCAGTACTTC
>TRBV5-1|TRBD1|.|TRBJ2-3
CASVRDSITDTQYF
TGCGCCAGCGTACGGGACAGTATTACAGATACGCAGTATTTT
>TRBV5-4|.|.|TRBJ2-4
CASSTPGGAKNIQYF
TGTGCCAGCAGCACCCCGGGTGGGGCCAAAAACATTCAGTACTTC
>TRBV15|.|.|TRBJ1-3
CATSRLEGEALLRNTIYF
TGTGCCACCAGCAGACTCGAAGGGGAGGCCCTTTTGCGAAACACCATATATTTT
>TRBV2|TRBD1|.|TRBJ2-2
CASSPGQGNTGELFF
TGTGCCAGCAGTCCGGGACAGGGGAACACCGGGGAGCTGTTTTTT
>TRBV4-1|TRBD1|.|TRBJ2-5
CASSQGDRFRGTQYF
TGCGCCAGCAGCCAAGGGGACAGGTTTCGGGGGACCCAGTACTTC
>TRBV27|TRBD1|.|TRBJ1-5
CASSRQGFNQPQHF
TGTGCCAGCAGCCGACAGGGATTTAATCAGCCCCAGCATTTT
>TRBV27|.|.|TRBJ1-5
CASRLQGGNQPQHF
TGTGCCAGCAGGTTGCAGGGCGGCAATCAGCCCCAGCATTTT
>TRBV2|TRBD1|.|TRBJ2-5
CASTGTGGLETQYF
TGTGCCAGCACCGGGACAGGGGGCCTAGAGACCCAGTACTTC
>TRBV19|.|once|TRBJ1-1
CASSDPRARGSVTEAFF
TGTGCCAGTAGTGACCCCCGCGCTAGGGGTTCGGTAACTGAAGCTTTCTTT
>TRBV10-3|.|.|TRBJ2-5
CAISETAEGTQYF
TGTGCCATCAGTGAGACAGCGGAGGGGACCCAGTACTTC
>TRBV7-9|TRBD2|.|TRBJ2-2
CASSLVGTSAGELFF
TGTGCCAGCAGCTTAGTTGGGACTAGCGCCGGGGAGCTGTTTTTT
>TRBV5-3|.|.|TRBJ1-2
CARSWWTANYTF
TGTGCCAGAAGCTGGTGGACAGCCAACTACACCTTC
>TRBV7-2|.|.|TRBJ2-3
CASSSLGGGPADTQYF
TGTGCCAGCAGCTCCCTAGGGGGAGGGCCGGCAGATACGCAGTATTTT
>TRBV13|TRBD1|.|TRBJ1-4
CASSRGTGVEKLFF
TGTGCCAGCAGCCGCGGGACAGGGGTTGAAAAACTGTTTTTT